The T cell receptor (beta chain) under discussion was sequenced for a study of T cell responses to AZD1222 COVID-19 vaccine. V lost 2 bases and J lost 7; bases outside the gene matches: 9. This CDR3 region has 16 residues. Germline CDR1 WNHNN, CDR2 SYGVQD (reference sequence). TCRdb's copy holds only in-frame clones and misses some; the assay was immunoSEQ multiplex PCR. The data hold around 120,000 clones, with around 93% observed a single time. The rearrangement uses TRBV10-1 and TRBJ1-4; 8 bases line up with TRBD1. The sequencing used peripheral blood, collected 28 days after the second AZD1222 dose. The source of this sequence is an adult who received the AZD1222 COVID-19 vaccine. CDR3 sequence: CASSEVLDRVPEKLFF. The CDR3 DNA reads TGCGCCAGCAGTGAGGTTTTGGACAGGGTCCCTGAAAAACTGTTTTTT.